This T cell receptor beta chain was obtained from a study of blood T cells in healthy people across ages. Trimming left V 0 bases short and J 4 bases short, with 10 bases between. The CDR3 is 15 residues long. Sample-barcoded 5' priming and a J-beta primer mix drove a second PCR of roughly 7 to 11 cycles. One entry per CDR3 protein, called by TCRdb with MiXCR from the 5' RACE reads. The profile shows 500,000 to 700,000 distinct CDR3 sequences, less than 35% of them singletons. The TCR comes from a woman aged 80 or over in good health. Sequencing input: blood. The chain has TRBV12-3 or TRBV12-4 and TRBJ1-5; D is ambiguous. CDR3 sequence reads: CASSLAPTLNQPQHF. As DNA, the CDR3 is TGTGCCAGCAGTTTAGCCCCGACGCTGAATCAGCCCCAGCATTTT.